The rows below give T cell receptor beta chains drawn from one sample of a study of cytomegalovirus exposure and HLA in healthy donors. Profiled with immunoSEQ multiplex PCR; TCRdb holds only in-frame clones, not every one. The sample carries 190,000 or so clones, around 83% recorded once. Input material: PBMCs. Receptors originate from a man in his fifties in good health and CMV-seronegative. Each CDR3 is given with its conserved first and last residue. D genes are given only for firm matches. Clone sizes are given selectively: once, few, many, or a class where the clone is expanded.

J: TRBJ2-7
length: 15
D: TRBD1
size: -
V: TRBV4-3
DNA: TGCGCCAGCAGCCAGACAGGGAATTCTGTGAACGAGCAGTACTTC
CDR3: CASSQTGNSVNEQYF

J: TRBJ2-3
length: 18
D: TRBD2
size: -
V: TRBV9
DNA: TGTGCCAGCAGCCCTTATCTCTTAGCGGGGGGCAGGACAGATACGCAGTATTTT
CDR3: CASSPYLLAGGRTDTQYF

J: TRBJ1-1
length: 15
D: -
size: few
V: TRBV28
DNA: TGTGCCAGCACCCGGCAATCGACAGCGAACACTGAAGCTTTCTTT
CDR3: CASTRQSTANTEAFF

J: TRBJ2-7
length: 15
D: TRBD1
size: -
V: TRBV15
DNA: TGTGCCACCAGCAAAAGGACAGGTACCACCTACGAGCAGTACTTC
CDR3: CATSKRTGTTYEQYF

J: TRBJ2-3
length: 12
D: TRBD2
size: once
V: TRBV5-1
DNA: TGCGCCAGCAAGCGGGGAGGGGATACGCAGTATTTT
CDR3: CASKRGGDTQYF

J: TRBJ2-2
length: 19
D: -
size: -
V: TRBV5-1
DNA: TGCGCCAGCAGCTTGGCTTACCCCAGGACAGTGAGGGGAATCGGGGAGCTGTTTTTT
CDR3: CASSLAYPRTVRGIGELFF

J: TRBJ2-7
length: 17
D: TRBD2
size: -
V: TRBV27
DNA: TGTGCCAGCACCCTTCGGGTAGCGGGGGTGATCTCCTACGAGCAGTACTTC
CDR3: CASTLRVAGVISYEQYF

J: TRBJ1-1
length: 17
D: -
size: -
V: TRBV4-2
DNA: TGTGCCAGCAGCCAGGAAAAGGCAAAGGGGGGGGGCACTGAAGCTTTCTTT
CDR3: CASSQEKAKGGGTEAFF

J: TRBJ2-7
length: 15
D: TRBD1
size: few
V: TRBV13
DNA: TGTGCCAGCAGACCTCGACAGGGCCTCTCCTACGAGCAGTACTTC
CDR3: CASRPRQGLSYEQYF

J: TRBJ2-5
length: 12
D: -
size: -
V: TRBV14
DNA: TGTGCCAGCAGCCTCTCTCAAGAGACCCAGTACTTC
CDR3: CASSLSQETQYF

J: TRBJ1-1
length: 17
D: -
size: -
V: TRBV6-4
DNA: TGTGCCAGCAGCGACAAAGATCTGACAGAATTAAACACTGAAGCTTTCTTT
CDR3: CASSDKDLTELNTEAFF

J: TRBJ1-2
length: 17
D: -
size: once
V: TRBV19
DNA: TGTGCCAGTACCGAGTGGGCCGCTGGCCCCTTTTTCTATGGCTACACCTTC
CDR3: CASTEWAAGPFFYGYTF

J: TRBJ1-2
length: 13
D: -
size: few
V: TRBV28
DNA: TGTGCCAGCAGTGGGGGCGCTAACTATGGCTACACCTTC
CDR3: CASSGGANYGYTF

J: TRBJ2-1
length: 14
D: TRBD2
size: -
V: TRBV4-2
DNA: TGTGCCAGCAGCCAAGGGGAGGGCCACAATGAGCAGTTCTTC
CDR3: CASSQGEGHNEQFF

J: TRBJ1-1
length: 11
D: TRBD1
size: -
V: TRBV6-1
DNA: TGTGCCAGTTGGCCGGGACAGGTAGCTTTCTTT
CDR3: CASWPGQVAFF

J: TRBJ2-3
length: 15
D: TRBD1
size: -
V: TRBV27
DNA: TGTGCCAGCAGTCCGACAGGGGACAGCACAGATACGCAGTATTTT
CDR3: CASSPTGDSTDTQYF

J: TRBJ2-5
length: 15
D: -
size: -
V: TRBV15
DNA: TGTGCCACCAGCAGAGATGTGGGGGCGAGGGAGACCCAGTACTTC
CDR3: CATSRDVGARETQYF

J: TRBJ2-2
length: 17
D: -
size: -
V: TRBV4-1
DNA: TGCGCCAGCAGCCTCGCTTACAGGACTTCAGGGGCCGGGGAGCTGTTTTTT
CDR3: CASSLAYRTSGAGELFF

J: TRBJ2-3
length: 14
D: -
size: -
V: TRBV6-5
DNA: TGTGCCAGCAGCGAAAACGGGAGAAGAGATACGCAGTATTTT
CDR3: CASSENGRRDTQYF

J: TRBJ2-1
length: 17
D: TRBD2
size: -
V: TRBV10-3
DNA: TGTGCCATCAGTGAAGGGGCTAGCGGGGGGCCCTACAATGAGCAGTTCTTC
CDR3: CAISEGASGGPYNEQFF

J: TRBJ2-2
length: 14
D: TRBD2
size: -
V: TRBV7-9
DNA: TGTGCCAGCAGCGGATCGGGGGGGCCCGGGGAGCTGTTTTTT
CDR3: CASSGSGGPGELFF

J: TRBJ2-7
length: 15
D: TRBD1
size: -
V: TRBV7-2
DNA: TGTGCCAGCAGCTTGGGAAACAGGGGTTTCAACGAGCAGTACTTC
CDR3: CASSLGNRGFNEQYF

J: TRBJ1-2
length: 14
D: TRBD1
size: once
V: TRBV7-2
DNA: TGTGCCAGCATCCTAACAACAGGGGTGGGAGGCTACACCTTC
CDR3: CASILTTGVGGYTF

J: TRBJ1-3
length: 17
D: -
size: -
V: TRBV7-6
DNA: TGTGCCAGCAGCTTACCTAGACAGGTAGAGGCTGGAAACACCATATATTTT
CDR3: CASSLPRQVEAGNTIYF

J: TRBJ1-4
length: 15
D: -
size: -
V: TRBV2
DNA: TGTGCCAGCAGTGAACAGGGTATAACTAATGAAAAACTGTTTTTT
CDR3: CASSEQGITNEKLFF

J: TRBJ1-4
length: 14
D: TRBD1
size: -
V: TRBV2
DNA: TGTGCCAGCCGGACAGGGTGGTCTAATGAAAAACTGTTTTTT
CDR3: CASRTGWSNEKLFF

J: TRBJ2-3
length: 17
D: TRBD1
size: few
V: TRBV29-1
DNA: TGCAGCGTTGAAGATCCTACCAGTAAGGGGGCCGCAGATACGCAGTATTTT
CDR3: CSVEDPTSKGAADTQYF

J: TRBJ1-4
length: 17
D: TRBD1
size: -
V: TRBV4-1
DNA: TGCGCCAGCAGCCCCGAACGGACAGGGAGTGGTTGGGAAAAACTGTTTTTT
CDR3: CASSPERTGSGWEKLFF

J: TRBJ1-6
length: 15
D: TRBD1
size: -
V: TRBV19
DNA: TGTGCCAGTAGTATAGCCGGGACAGGGACGTCACCCCTCCACTTT
CDR3: CASSIAGTGTSPLHF

J: TRBJ1-3
length: 16
D: TRBD1
size: few
V: TRBV4-1
DNA: TGCGCCAGCAGCCTGGACAGGGCGAGCTCTGGAAACACCATATATTTT
CDR3: CASSLDRASSGNTIYF

J: TRBJ1-5
length: 15
D: TRBD1
size: -
V: TRBV2
DNA: TGTGCCAGCAGACCCTTCACAGGGGGCCATCAGCCCCAGCATTTT
CDR3: CASRPFTGGHQPQHF

J: TRBJ1-1
length: 12
D: -
size: -
V: TRBV30
DNA: TGTGCCTGGATAATGGGGGCGGCTGAAGCTTTCTTT
CDR3: CAWIMGAAEAFF

J: TRBJ1-4
length: 16
D: TRBD1
size: -
V: TRBV25-1
DNA: TGTGCCAGCCGATCGGGGCAGGGGGTAACTAATGAAAAACTGTTTTTT
CDR3: CASRSGQGVTNEKLFF

J: TRBJ2-3
length: 13
D: -
size: -
V: TRBV4-1
DNA: TGCGCCAGCAGCCTACGGGAGACAGATACGCAGTATTTT
CDR3: CASSLRETDTQYF

J: TRBJ1-5
length: 15
D: TRBD1
size: -
V: TRBV19
DNA: TGTGCCAGTAGTCCCGGGACAGCCAAAGGTGGGCCCCAGCATTTT
CDR3: CASSPGTAKGGPQHF

J: TRBJ1-3
length: 15
D: -
size: few
V: TRBV7-9
DNA: TGTGCCAGCAGCAATACAGGGTCCCTTGGAAACACCATATATTTT
CDR3: CASSNTGSLGNTIYF

J: TRBJ2-2
length: 17
D: TRBD2
size: -
V: TRBV5-5
DNA: TGTGCCAGCAGCTTAGACGGGACTAGCGGGAAGGGCGGGGAGCTGTTTTTT
CDR3: CASSLDGTSGKGGELFF

J: TRBJ2-7
length: 16
D: TRBD2
size: -
V: TRBV30
DNA: TGTGCCTGGAGGCATACCGGGACTAGCGGGAGAAGCGAGCAGTACTTC
CDR3: CAWRHTGTSGRSEQYF

J: TRBJ2-2
length: 14
D: TRBD1
size: -
V: TRBV30
DNA: TGTGCCTTCCCCCGGACAGGGGCCACCGGGGAGCTGTTTTTT
CDR3: CAFPRTGATGELFF

J: TRBJ2-4
length: 15
D: -
size: -
V: TRBV7-2
DNA: TGTGCCAGCAGCTTAGGGAGGGCTGGCAAAAACATTCAGTACTTC
CDR3: CASSLGRAGKNIQYF

J: TRBJ1-3
length: 13
D: -
size: -
V: TRBV19
DNA: TGTGCCAGTAGACTAACACAAGGAAACACCATATATTTT
CDR3: CASRLTQGNTIYF

J: TRBJ2-3
length: 15
D: TRBD2
size: -
V: TRBV5-4
DNA: TGTGCCAGCAGCTCTATAGCGGGATTGGTGAATACGCAGTATTTT
CDR3: CASSSIAGLVNTQYF

J: TRBJ1-1
length: 16
D: -
size: -
V: TRBV4-1
DNA: TGCGCCAGCAGCCAAGGGCCCGGGGGGGAGAACACTGAAGCTTTCTTT
CDR3: CASSQGPGGENTEAFF

J: TRBJ2-1
length: 15
D: TRBD2
size: -
V: TRBV5-1
DNA: TGCGTCTCGACTAGCGGCCCGTTTACCTACAATGAGCAGTTCTTC
CDR3: CVSTSGPFTYNEQFF

J: TRBJ1-1
length: 14
D: -
size: -
V: TRBV27
DNA: TGTGCCAGCAGTTTGCGGAGGGTGGGCACTGAAGCTTTCTTT
CDR3: CASSLRRVGTEAFF

J: TRBJ2-3
length: 14
D: TRBD1
size: -
V: TRBV5-1
DNA: TGCGCCAGCAGTAGAGGACAGGGCACAGATACGCAGTATTTT
CDR3: CASSRGQGTDTQYF

J: TRBJ1-4
length: 14
D: -
size: -
V: TRBV19
DNA: TGTGCCAGTAGAAAACAGGGCCCTAATGAAAAACTGTTTTTT
CDR3: CASRKQGPNEKLFF

J: TRBJ2-5
length: 12
D: -
size: -
V: TRBV29-1
DNA: TGCAGCGTTGCGGAGAATCGGGAGACCCAGTACTTC
CDR3: CSVAENRETQYF

J: TRBJ1-1
length: 12
D: -
size: few
V: TRBV7-9
DNA: TGTTCCAGCAGTACGACCGCCGGGGAGGCTTTCTTT
CDR3: CSSSTTAGEAFF

J: TRBJ2-1
length: 16
D: -
size: -
V: TRBV7-2
DNA: TGTGCCAGCAGCAGGGGGGGCTCCCTTACCTACAATGAGCAGTTCTTC
CDR3: CASSRGGSLTYNEQFF

J: TRBJ2-1
length: 14
D: TRBD1
size: -
V: TRBV15
DNA: TGTGCCACCAGCAGGTTGACAGGGGCGTTTGAGCAGTTCTTC
CDR3: CATSRLTGAFEQFF

J: TRBJ2-6
length: 19
D: TRBD1
size: -
V: TRBV15
DNA: TGTGCCACCAGCAGAGGGGGGACAGGGGCCACCTCTGGGGCCAACGTCCTGACTTTC
CDR3: CATSRGGTGATSGANVLTF

J: TRBJ1-1
length: 14
D: -
size: -
V: TRBV6-5
DNA: TGTGCCAGCAGTTACTCGATGGGGGGCACTGAAGCTTTCTTT
CDR3: CASSYSMGGTEAFF

J: TRBJ1-4
length: 16
D: TRBD1
size: -
V: TRBV6-5
DNA: TGTGCCAGCAGTTACTTACGGACAGGGGAGGGTAAAAAACTGTTTTTT
CDR3: CASSYLRTGEGKKLFF

J: TRBJ1-4
length: 14
D: -
size: -
V: TRBV6-5
DNA: TGTGCCAGCACCACAGAGGGGGATCTTGAAAAACTGTTTTTT
CDR3: CASTTEGDLEKLFF

J: TRBJ1-1
length: 13
D: -
size: once
V: TRBV11-3
DNA: TGTGCCAGCAGCTTGGGCAGCAACACTGAAGCTTTCTTT
CDR3: CASSLGSNTEAFF

J: TRBJ2-5
length: 14
D: TRBD2
size: -
V: TRBV29-1
DNA: TGCAGCGTGAGGGGACTAGCGGGAGCTGAGACCCAGTACTTC
CDR3: CSVRGLAGAETQYF

J: TRBJ2-5
length: 13
D: -
size: -
V: TRBV29-1
DNA: TGCAGCGTTGTCTACCAGGCGGGAGAGACCCAGTACTTC
CDR3: CSVVYQAGETQYF

J: TRBJ1-5
length: 14
D: TRBD1
size: few
V: TRBV6-1
DNA: TGTGCCAGCAGTCCGGACAGGGACAATCAGCCCCAGCATTTT
CDR3: CASSPDRDNQPQHF